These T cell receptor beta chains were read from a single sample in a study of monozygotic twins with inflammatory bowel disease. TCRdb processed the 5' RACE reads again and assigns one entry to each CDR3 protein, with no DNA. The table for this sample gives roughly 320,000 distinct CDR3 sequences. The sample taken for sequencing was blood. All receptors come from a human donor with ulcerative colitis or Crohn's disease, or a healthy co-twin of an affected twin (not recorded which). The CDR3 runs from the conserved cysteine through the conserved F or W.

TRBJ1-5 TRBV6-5 CASSLQSTSPQHF
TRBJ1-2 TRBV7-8 CASSLERTGGRGYTF
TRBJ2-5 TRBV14 CASSQAPAGAVQYF
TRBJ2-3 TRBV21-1 CASSKLGTSLADTQYF
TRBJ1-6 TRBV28 CASTLRTTGGSPLHF
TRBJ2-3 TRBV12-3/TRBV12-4 CASDTRRRSDTQYF
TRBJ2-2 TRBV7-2 CASSSGLAGKHGELFF
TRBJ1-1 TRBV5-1 CASSPRPGQGARYTEAFF
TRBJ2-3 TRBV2 CASSRLALAPDTQYF
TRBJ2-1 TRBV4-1 CASRTSGGADYNEQFF
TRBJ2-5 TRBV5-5 CASSREGSKAETQYF
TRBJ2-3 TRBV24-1 CATSLTGGTDTQYF
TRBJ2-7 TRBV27 CASSKQDYYEQYF
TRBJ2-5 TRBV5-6 CASNPGQGEETQYF
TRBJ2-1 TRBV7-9 CASSPRGGSYNEQFF
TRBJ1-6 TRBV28 CANGRESNSPLHF
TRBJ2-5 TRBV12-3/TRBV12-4 CASSSIRAQETQYF
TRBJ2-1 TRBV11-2 CASSKQESGTSPYNEQFF
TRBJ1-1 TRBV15 CATSRRTTEAFF
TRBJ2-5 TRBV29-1 CSAEVIVESQETQYF